The text below deals with one T cell receptor beta chain. Its specificity is unknown. The data were taken from a study of CD8 T cells in ankylosing spondylitis. After removal of 5 bases from V and 4 bases from J, the junction contained 8 bases not matched to a gene. The length of the CDR3 is 15 residues. Notes on the study in general: Earlier literature documents some of the motif variants in reactive arthritis synovial fluid and blood.

Construction of TCR beta libraries was performed using quantitative 5'-RACE with molecular barcodes. MiXCR was run by TCRdb on the 5' RACE reads, yielding one entry per CDR3 protein. The sample includes a few hundred thousand distinct CDR3 sequences, about 24% of them seen just once. The rearrangement uses TRBV12-3 or TRBV12-4 and TRBJ2-7; 10 nucleotides align to TRBD1. The sequence was obtained from a male donor with ankylosing spondylitis or in good health (not recorded which). The sample was blood, either unsorted or a sorted T cell fraction (not recorded which). The CDR3 DNA reads TGTGCCAGCAGTGCCGCGACAGGGGGCTCTTACGAGCAGTACTTC. Translation gives CASSAATGGSYEQYF.